A single sample gave rise to the 16 T cell receptor beta chains below, sequenced in a study of T cell responses to AZD1222 COVID-19 vaccine. Assay: immunoSEQ multiplex PCR; the TCRdb copy retains only in-frame clones and omits some. Of 200,000 to 250,000 clones detected, around 94% appear once; the ten largest clones hold 1.5% to 2%. The sequencing used peripheral blood, collected 28 days after the second dose of the MenACWY control vaccine. These TCRs come from an adult who received the MenACWY meningococcal vaccine as a control.

This chain joins TRBV29-1 and TRBJ2-1, with D maybe TRBD1 (5 bases). Germline V gene sequence: CDR1 SQVTM, CDR2 ANQGSEA. The CDR3 has 12 residues. V lost 5 bases and J lost 6, with 11 bases in between. CDR3 sequence reads: CSVQGSPNEQFF. CDR3 DNA sequence: TGCAGCGTTCAGGGTTCCCCCAATGAGCAGTTCTTC.

The chain carries TRBV3-1 (or the pseudogene TRBV3-2) and TRBJ2-4; D is uncertain. This CDR3 has 12 residues. Germline V gene sequence: CDR1 LGHDT, CDR2 YNNKEL (reference sequence). V lost 3 bases and J 9 bases, leaving 9 bases between the germline ends. CDR3 sequence (DNA): TGTGCCAGCAGCCACACCAGGAGCATTCAGTACTTC. Amino acids: CASSHTRSIQYF.

The chain is built from TRBV27 and TRBJ2-3; D remains unclear. Germline CDR1 MNHEY, CDR2 SMNVEV (reference sequence). This CDR3 contains 13 residues. Trimming took 7 bases from V and 1 from J, leaving 9 bases between them. CDR3 nucleotides: TGTGCCAGCACCCGGACCGGCACAGATACGCAGTATTTT. Amino acids: CASTRTGTDTQYF.

The chain combines TRBV7-6 with TRBJ2-1; 10 bases fit TRBD2. CDR1 is SGHVS, CDR2 FNYEAQ, per germline. Losses at the gene ends were 3 bases for V and 0 bases for J; bases not matched to a gene: 2. The CDR3 extends over 16 amino acids. The CDR3 coding sequence is TGTGCCAGCAGCTTTAGCGGGGGGAGCTCCTACAATGAGCAGTTCTTC. Translated, it gives CASSFSGGSSYNEQFF.

The CDR3 spells CASSVVASRQETQYF. The DNA for the CDR3 is TGTGCCAGCAGCGTAGTGGCAAGCCGGCAAGAGACCCAGTACTTC. The gene calls are TRBV9 and TRBJ2-5; D uncertain. Trimming stripped 0 bases from V and 2 bases from J, with 11 bases between. This CDR3 has 15 residues. The germline V gene has CDR1 SGDLS and CDR2 YYNGEE.

This clone appeared once. This chain joins TRBV7-9 and TRBJ2-5, with TRBD1 matching 9 bases. The CDR3 is 16 residues long. The V segment lost 2 bases and the J segment 1 base; nucleotides outside the gene matches: 5. Germline assignment: CDR1 SEHNR and CDR2 FQNEAQ (reference sequence). Here the CDR3 reads CASSLWDRASQETQYF. The CDR3, as DNA: TGTGCCAGCAGCTTATGGGACAGGGCCAGCCAAGAGACCCAGTACTTC.

The chain uses TRBV11-2 and TRBJ1-4; TRBD1 might be the D (5 bases). The CDR3 covers 14 residues. Germline CDR1 reads SGHAT; CDR2 reads FQNNGV. V gave up 6 bases and J gave up 5 bases, with 13 bases separating them. The CDR3 reads CASSERGGNEKLFF. The CDR3 DNA follows: TGTGCCAGCAGTGAGAGGGGTGGGAATGAAAAACTGTTTTTT.

The chain links TRBV7-3 to TRBJ2-3; 7 bases match TRBD1. CDR3 length equals 16 residues. Germline V CDR1 and CDR2: SGHTA, FQGTGA. V lost 1 base, J lost 2 bases, and 6 bases stayed unmatched. The CDR3 loop is CASSLNPGGNTDTQYF. In DNA form, the CDR3 reads TGTGCCAGCAGCTTAAATCCAGGGGGTAACACAGATACGCAGTATTTT.

The rearrangement links TRBV9 to TRBJ1-3; D may be TRBD1 (6 bases). CDR1 and CDR2 from the germline V gene are SGDLS and YYNGEE. The CDR3 consists of 15 residues. V was cut by 0 bases and J by 4 bases, with 11 bases left in between. CDR3 sequence reads: CASSVEGGSGNTIYF. The CDR3 DNA follows: TGTGCCAGCAGCGTAGAGGGGGGCTCCGGAAACACCATATATTTT.

J is TRBJ1-4 and V is TRBV19; 10 nucleotides match TRBD1. The CDR3 contains 17 residues. The V gene's germline CDR1 is LNHDA and CDR2 SQIVND (reference sequence). The ends lost 6 bases at V and 7 bases at J; junction bases unmatched: 14. In nucleotides, the CDR3 is TGTGCCAGTAGCCCAGGAGGGACAGGGGATGGGATTGAAAAACTGTTTTTT. Its translation is CASSPGGTGDGIEKLFF. The full variable domain, its missing parts supplied by reference TRBV19 and TRBJ1-4, is DGGITQSPKYLFRKEGQNVTLSCEQNLNHDAMYWYRQDPGQGLRLIYYSQIVNDFQKGDIAEGYSVSREKKESFPLTVTSAQKNPTAFYLCASSPGGTGDGIEKLFFGSGTQLSVL.

The chain carries TRBV27 and TRBJ1-1; possible D gene TRBD1, 5 bases. CDR3 length: 14 amino acids. The V gene's germline CDR1 is MNHEY and CDR2 SMNVEV (reference sequence). Between the trimmed V and J ends, which lost 7 bases and 0 bases, there was a span of 12 bases. CDR3 sequence (DNA): TGTGCCAGCATCCCAGGGAGCATGAACACTGAAGCTTTCTTT. Its translation is CASIPGSMNTEAFF.

Only one count was recorded for this clone. The chain employs TRBV28 and TRBJ1-1; weak D call: TRBD1 (6 bases). Germline values: CDR1 MDHEN, CDR2 SYDVKM. V was trimmed by 6 bases and J by 4 bases, leaving 18 bases between them. The CDR3 loop spans 15 amino acids. This chain's CDR3 is CASSAWETGSTEAFF. The CDR3 nucleotides are TGTGCCAGCAGCGCATGGGAAACAGGGAGCACTGAAGCTTTCTTT.

J is TRBJ2-3 and V is TRBV11-2; D remains unclear. V lost 5 bases and J lost 1, with 4 bases in between. This CDR3 comprises 12 residues. CDR1 SGHAT and CDR2 FQNNGV come from the germline V gene. As DNA, the CDR3 is TGTGCCAGCAGCGAACGCACAGATACGCAGTATTTT. Encoded protein: CASSERTDTQYF.

This chain joins TRBV21-1 and TRBJ2-3; TRBD2 is the table's D call, not checked against the DNA. TRBV21-1 is a listed pseudogene. The CDR3 runs 18 residues. The DNA for the CDR3 is TGTGCCAGCAGCAAAGAGCTGGGACTAGCTTTTGGCACAGATACGCAGTATTTT. This gives the protein CASSKELGLAFGTDTQYF.

The chain recombines TRBV28 with TRBJ2-7; TRBD1 matches 7 bases. V gave up 1 base and J gave up 2 bases; unmatched junction bases: 5. The CDR3 covers 15 residues. CDR1 and CDR2 (germline): MDHEN, SYDVKM. The CDR3 sequence: CASSLSRTGTYEQYF. The CDR3 DNA is TGTGCCAGCAGTTTATCGCGGACAGGCACCTACGAGCAGTACTTC.

The chain recombines TRBV5-4 with TRBJ1-1; D is possibly TRBD1 (6 bases). CDR1 and CDR2 from the germline V gene are SGHNT and YYREEE (reference sequence). This CDR3 contains 15 residues. The V gene lost 0 bases and the J gene lost 1 base, with 10 bases spanning the gap. Here the CDR3 reads CASSLGGAANTEAFF. The CDR3 nucleotides read TGTGCCAGCAGCTTGGGGGGGGCTGCGAACACTGAAGCTTTCTTT.